Listed here is a single T cell receptor (beta chain). Its target antigen remains unknown. Within one base of it there is no much larger clone, and no base qualities were kept. The cohort consisted of 670 or so healthy bone marrow donors. At the time of sampling, all cohort members were nominally healthy, though unrecorded immune exposures were likely present. The donor tested CMV seropositive, placing the donor among the 289 seropositive members of the cohort. Every donor gave a peripheral blood sample, and the peripheral blood mononuclear cells from that sample were used for TCR beta sequencing. The Qiagen DNeasy Blood Extraction Kit was used to extract genomic DNA from the blood cell samples. The data stem from a study of cytomegalovirus exposure and HLA in healthy donors (dated by TCRdb to about 2017). Describing the broader study: In an earlier analysis of 587 of the donors, 276 Gb of sequence data and about 110 million unique TCR beta sequences from roughly 200 million T cells were reported. An early release covering roughly 640 HLA-typed donors comprised approximately 290 gigabases of sequencing data and roughly 85 million unique TCR sequences. Among the roughly 430 genotyped donors, roughly 80% belonged to the genetic ancestry cluster associated with self-reported Caucasian donors. The study was designed to test whether signatures of past pathogen exposure could be identified by cataloging public T cell receptors. The study used immunosequencing to profile the T cell repertoires of approximately 650 subjects and linked those repertoires to cytomegalovirus serostatus. A separate validation cohort of roughly 120 different subjects was used in addition to the approximately 700-subject first cohort. To predict cytomegalovirus infection status, the study brought together high-throughput TCR immunosequencing, statistical association of individual TCRs with disease status, and machine learning. A later analysis re-examined previously published TCR beta repertoires from just over 650 donors and added high-resolution HLA genotyping to investigate patterns of TCR occurrence. Rather than drawing on any new phenotypic data, the later analysis identified candidate immune exposures from TCR beta sequences and the way those sequences occurred across donors. In an earlier analysis of more than 550 of the donors, high-throughput TCR beta sequencing was used to judge whether each TCR beta V gene segment behaved as functional or pseudogenic. Donor age, sex, ethnicity and CMV serostatus were compiled alongside the repertoire data. Genome-wide SNP genotypes for about three fifths of the roughly 700 donors were used in a later genetic analysis, which treated that subset as a discovery cohort. Every repertoire in the discovery cohort had been generated on one and the same sequencing platform. Both class I and class II loci were covered by HLA typing, at four-digit resolution. The number of donors typed differed by locus, with roughly 629-640 for A, B, C, DRB1 and DQB1, around 500 for DQA1, some 570 for DPA1, and around 430 for DPB1. Because of strong linkage in the cohort, 5 or 6 DR-DQ haplotypes were treated as single units for association and clustering. On average, around 240,000 unique TCR beta nucleotide sequences were sequenced per donor among about 400 genotyped donors of the cohort, with about 19% of those sequences being non-productive.

Points the paper makes about the study in general: A further reported finding was that TCR beta sequences accurately predicted the HLA-A and HLA-B alleles for most subjects in the first cohort. In a later analysis, HLA-associated TCR beta chains showed more clonal expansion and lower generation probabilities than non-associated chains that were equally common. An association between a missense DCLRE1C variant and V-gene and J-gene trimming of TCR beta chains was found in a later genetic analysis and replicated in an independent cohort. Immune exposure information for the cohort was limited to CMV serostatus. A later analysis associated about 17,000 TCR beta sequences with specific HLA alleles at a false discovery rate of 0.05. Roughly 15 rarely observed V segments, including chromosome 9 orphons, were excluded from the earlier analysis of approximately 500 of the donors because counts were too low. In a later genetic analysis, fewer N-insertions in productive TCRs were reported among donors in an Asian-associated ancestry cluster than the approximately 710-donor mean. In a later analysis, the rate of TCR association differed among HLA loci, with DRB1 alleles having the most associated TCRs and HLA-C alleles having the fewest. Because HLA typing was missing for some donors at each locus, association tests included only the typed subset. A cluster of highly shared sequence variants was judged likely to be a technical artifact of the sequencing pipeline. The classifier was reported to diagnose cytomegalovirus status with high specificity and sensitivity in both the original and validation cohorts. Three of the identified cytomegalovirus-associated TCR beta chains were confirmed in vitro to be specific for cytomegalovirus antigens. When HLA alleles, especially DR and DQ, strongly co-occurred, TCR associations were difficult to assign to individual alleles. Roughly uniform sequencing depth across donors was assumed in presence/absence analyses, although this assumption may not hold. In the study, approximately 160 TCR beta chains were listed as associated with cytomegalovirus. In this cohort, only TCR beta chains were sequenced, and detectable features were limited by the absence of alpha or paired-chain data. Some IMGT-functional V segments, including TRBV6-2 and TRBV6-3, could not be distinguished by the 87-base-pair reads and were therefore excluded. It was suggested by the authors that the approach could potentially be generalized to other disease states and immunological phenotypes. Most TCR sequences were seen in very few donors, while some public TCRs were found in many individuals. A later analysis reported that several top co-occurrence clusters appeared linked to parvovirus B19, influenza, CMV and Epstein-Barr virus. An earlier analysis of approximately 570 of the donors showed that most TCR beta V segments appeared in productive rearrangements either about 87% or about 30% of the time, which broadly matched IMGT annotations. A later analysis found that most CMV-associated TCR beta chains appeared HLA-restricted, with HLA associations seemingly driven largely by CMV exposure. Linkage disequilibrium might explain the correlated functional status among segregating V segments, but an unknown experimental factor could not be excluded.

Libraries were prepared through the immunoSEQ multiplex PCR assay. For the multiplex PCR, a mixture combining 60 forward primers for TCR Vbeta segments and 13 reverse primers for TCR Jbeta segments was used. A multiplex PCR assay on genomic DNA amplified the CDR3 region of rearranged TCR beta genes. On the Illumina HiSeq System, the amplified TCR beta libraries were sequenced as 87-base-pair reads. The study's own analysis went as follows. Across the roughly 670 repertoires, a later analysis counted 78 million or so unique TCR beta chains, roughly 11 million of which were shared by at least two donors. Raw reads were error-corrected and collapsed into unique sequences by a nearest-neighbor algorithm in which closely related sequences were merged to remove PCR and sequencing errors. V, D and J gene segments were assigned by aligning CDR3 sequences to IMGT reference sequences. Each retained sequence needed at least a six-nucleotide match to both a V gene segment and a J gene segment. A rearrangement was called productive if the CDR3 had no stop codons and remained in frame with V and J, and every other rearrangement was called non-productive. CDR3 was defined according to IMGT convention as the region running from the second conserved V-encoded cysteine to the conserved J-encoded phenylalanine. In an earlier analysis of around 540 of the donors, sequences lacking an unambiguous match to a single V gene segment were excluded. In an earlier analysis of 587 of the donors, a V segment was called functional when productive rearrangements were above 56.7%, and segregating when the standard deviation between donors exceeded 5%. A statistical classification framework was built for diagnosing cytomegalovirus status from the catalog of TCR beta chain sequences. In a later analysis, TCR nucleotide sequences were compared against IMGT/GENE-DB human TR gene sequences so that V and J genes could be assigned. In a later analysis, CDR3 sequences and most-parsimonious VDJ recombination scenarios were assigned using the TCRdist pipeline. In a later analysis, every TCR beta chain was defined by the combination of its CDR3 amino acid sequence and its V-gene family, and reads without a unique V-gene family were dropped. In a later analysis, a few hundred highly shared, low-generation-probability nucleotide sequences were removed to address suspected cross-contamination and a sequencing artifact. For each public chain, a later analysis derived a clonal expansion index from normalized ranks of inferred template counts within each repertoire. In a later analysis, generation probabilities were computed using a VDJ recombination model fitted to out-of-frame rearrangements, and the results were checked against IGoR. Hypergeometric tests were used in a later analysis to score TCR-TCR, TCR-HLA and TCR-CMV co-occurrence, with a repertoire-size bias correction applied to the TCR pairs. In a later analysis, false discovery rates were estimated by permuting HLA or CMV assignments 20 times. In a later analysis, co-occurring TCRs were grouped using DBSCAN, with TCRdist sequence similarity added in when clustering inside HLA-allele-positive subsets. Repertoires with fewer than 30,000 or more than 120,000 public chains, plus five repertoires with anomalous nucleotide sharing, were excluded from co-occurrence clustering. In its TCRdb copy, this immuneACCESS table keeps in-frame sequences only and misses some clones. Where compared with another copy, unresolved V genes explain less than half of these, and the others have no known cause. V, J and clone size reflect that table, while D and trimming were determined from the DNA. The sample contains 35,000 to 45,000 clones, about 80% of them found a single time. The top ten clones comprise over 9.5% of the sample.

Deletion took 3 bases off V and 3 bases off J, with a span of 11 bases between the germline ends. The germline V gene yields KGHSH for CDR1 and LQKENI for CDR2. Inclusive of the bounding cysteine and phenylalanine, the CDR3 is 15 residues long. The retained sequence is limited to the CDR3, 45 bases, with the frame set at the first base. The receptor comes from a woman under 30 in good health and CMV-seropositive. Sequencing was performed on PBMCs. The chain links TRBV18 with TRBJ1-4; TRBD1 is possibly the D segment (5 matching bases). The CDR3 protein is CASSPRQLSNEKLFF. The DNA sequence reads TGTGCCAGCTCACCCCGACAGTTGTCTAATGAAAAACTGTTTTTT. Beyond the CDR3, the reference TRBV18 and TRBJ1-4 genes provide the residues; the full variable domain reads: NAGVMQNPRHLVRRRGQEARLRCSPMKGHSHVYWYRQLPEEGLKFMVYLQKENIIDESGMPKERFSAEFPKEGPSILRIQQVVRGDSAAYFCASSPRQLSNEKLFFGSGTQLSVL.